This entry is about one T cell receptor (beta chain). What antigen it recognizes has not been identified. Base qualities are not provided; no much larger clone lies one nucleotide away. This record comes from a study of CD8+ T cells in alopecia areata (dated by TCRdb to the late 2010s). Study-level background: The treated patients, all with moderate-to-severe alopecia areata, were enrolled in an open-label pilot trial of oral tofacitinib given at 5 to 10 mg twice daily. Patients received tofacitinib for 6 to 18 months and were then followed off drug for 6 months to check for delayed response and recurrence. The study used high-throughput TCRbeta sequencing to examine T cell clonal expansion in alopecia areata, in both the C3H/HeJ mouse model and human patients. Human TCRbeta sequencing covered scalp tissue and sorted CD4+ and CD8+ peripheral blood T cells from patchy and totalis/universalis alopecia areata patients and healthy controls. Patients on tofacitinib were biopsied at baseline and after 4 and 24 weeks of treatment, and several of the patients also had a later scalp biopsy. Scalp clonality was compared among normal scalp (n=4), patchy alopecia areata scalp (n=8), and alopecia totalis/universalis scalp (n=8). RNA was obtained with the PAXgene miRNA kit for fixed scalp, the miRNeasy kit for PBMCs, and the RNeasy kit for mouse skin. TCRbeta CDR3 regions were amplified by immunoSEQ multiplex PCR using 35 Vbeta forward and 13 Jbeta reverse primers.

Libraries were built with the immunoSEQ multiplex PCR assay. For TCR sequencing, RNA was extracted from every sample and reverse transcribed into cDNA to serve as template. First-strand cDNA was synthesized using SuperScript III with a 2:1 mix of oligo-dT and random hexamers. A synthetic immune receptor repertoire was used to assess amplification bias, and residual bias was removed computationally. The study's own analysis went as follows. Raw reads were preprocessed for error removal, and CDR3 was defined according to IMGT conventions as running from the conserved cysteine to phenylalanine. Clonality was calculated as 1 minus Shannon entropy normalized by log2 of the number of productive unique TCRs. Whether each scalp clone was CD4 or CD8 was inferred by checking scalp TCRbeta sequences against the CD4 and CD8 repertoires from sorted blood. In its TCRdb copy, this immuneACCESS table keeps in-frame sequences only and misses some clones. Where compared with another copy, unresolved V genes explain less than half of these, and the others have no known cause. V, J and clone size reflect that table, while D and trimming were determined from the DNA. Present in this sample are some 150,000 clones, roughly 53% of which were seen just once. Around 6% of the sample rests with the top ten.

From a lookup of the germline V gene (reference sequence), CDR1 and CDR2 are GTSNPN and SVGIG. From the cysteine up to the phenylalanine, the CDR3 has a length of 16 residues. This entry keeps only the CDR3 DNA: 48 bases, framed from base 1. V loses 1 base at its end and J loses 2 bases; junction bases beyond the gene matches: 3. Explained via the paper, the time point label denotes: baseline before oral tofacitinib. From alopecia areata patients, peripheral blood was collected along with lesional scalp punch biopsies. PBMCs were isolated by density centrifugation and stained for CD3, CD4 and CD8, after which CD4+ and CD8+ T cells were sorted on a FACSAria. Here is what the overall study found, with its caveats: Shared TCR sequences between patients were less evident than in mice, which may be partly attributable to HLA diversity in the patient population. Unlike mouse skin, where gammadelta T cells dominate, normal human skin contains resident alphabeta T cells that get sequenced too, which complicates analysis of the scalp TCR repertoire. Compared with normal scalp, lesional scalp had higher clonality and more expanded CD8+ clones, particularly in alopecia totalis/universalis, a pattern that suggests antigenic drive.

This sequence was found in a human donor with alopecia areata. The material was CD4+ T cells sorted from blood, obtained at week 0. The rearranged segments are TRBV30 and TRBJ2-3; TRBD2 agrees with 13 junctional bases. The bases are TGTGCCTGGAGTGAGGGGACTAGCGGGGCCACAGATACGCAGTATTTT. Its translation is CAWSEGTSGATDTQYF.